This TCR beta chain is from a study of shared clonotypes between healthy human individuals. Study-wide findings and caveats: Represented diversity (both genetic and exposure-history) was limited by the small number of donors.

Data came from immunoSEQ multiplex PCR; TCRdb stores just in-frame clones and leaves some out. The repertoire holds more than 2 million clones, with around 93% as singletons. Looked up from germline, CDR1 is ENHRY and CDR2 is SYGVKD. The CDR3 has 18 amino acids. The ends were cut back, 5 bases at V and 2 bases at J, with 21 bases in the middle. Points on this clone: Its antigen is still unknown.

CD45RO-negative, CCR7-positively selected cells formed the naive CD8 fraction, excluding terminally differentiated effector memory CD45RA+ cells. This TCR was recovered from a man aged 18-30 years in good health. Some clones in this sample may be carry-over from other donors' samples. Sequenced material: naive CD8+ T cells from PBMCs. This chain joins TRBV10-3 and TRBJ2-2, with D tentatively TRBD1 or TRBD2 (5 bases each). The CDR3 sequence is CAISTEGPTKINTGELFF. The DNA for the CDR3 is TGTGCCATCAGTACAGAGGGACCAACGAAAATAAACACCGGGGAGCTGTTTTTT.